A selection of T cell receptor beta chains follows, all from one sample in a study of identical twins. MiXCR, applied by TCRdb to the 5' RACE reads, yields one record per CDR3 protein. The sample shows about 260,000 distinct CDR3 sequences, roughly 7% of them seen only once. This sample also belongs to another study, concerning yellow fever vaccine responses in identical twins.

The sequencing input was memory (CD45RO+) T cells sorted from blood. These receptors were taken from a woman under 30 in good health. The CDR3 runs from the conserved cysteine through the conserved F or W. Each record gives: J gene, D gene, clone size, V gene, CDR3 protein, CDR3 DNA. A D gene is named only where the DNA matches it firmly. Where a row states a size, it is once, few, many or the class of an expanded clone; other rows omit it.

TRBJ2-1 | . | few | TRBV19 | CASSPRGILGEQFF | TGTGCCAGTAGTCCCCGTGGGATTCTCGGTGAGCAGTTCTTC
TRBJ2-5 | . | few | TRBV20-1 | CSARWTAQETQYF | TGCAGTGCTAGATGGACAGCCCAAGAGACCCAGTACTTC
TRBJ2-6 | . | few | TRBV20-1 | CSARVSRAGANVLTF | TGCAGTGCTAGAGTATCGAGGGCTGGGGCCAACGTCCTGACTTTC
TRBJ2-3 | . | many | TRBV14 | CASSQYYNTQYF | TGTGCCAGCAGCCAATATTACAATACGCAGTATTTT
TRBJ2-1 | TRBD2 | . | TRBV20-1 | CSARDATSGLNEQFF | TGCAGTGCTAGAGACGCGACTAGCGGTCTCAATGAGCAGTTCTTC
TRBJ2-2 | . | few | TRBV6-1 | CASRSQGGAGELFF | TGTGCCAGCAGATCGCAGGGAGGTGCCGGGGAGCTGTTTTTT
TRBJ2-2 | . | . | TRBV5-6 | CASSLRLVNTGELFF | TGTGCCAGCAGCTTGCGTCTAGTTAACACCGGGGAGCTGTTTTTT
TRBJ1-6 | . | many | TRBV7-8 | CASSLNRNYNSPLHF | TGTGCCAGCAGCTTAAACAGGAACTATAATTCACCCCTCCACTTT
TRBJ1-2 | . | . | TRBV2 | CASSEDYGYTF | TGTGCCAGCAGTGAAGACTATGGCTACACCTTC
TRBJ2-1 | . | many | TRBV29-1 | CSVELVGQYNEQFF | TGCAGCGTTGAATTGGTAGGACAGTACAATGAGCAGTTCTTC
TRBJ2-1 | . | few | TRBV4-1 | CASSQLLVDEQFF | TGCGCCAGCAGCCAACTACTAGTCGATGAGCAGTTCTTC
TRBJ2-1 | TRBD2 | many | TRBV13 | CASTHRLAPEQFF | TGTGCCAGCACCCACCGACTAGCCCCTGAGCAGTTCTTC
TRBJ2-3 | . | many | TRBV3-1 | CASSRQTDTQYF | TGTGCCAGCAGCCGGCAAACAGATACGCAGTATTTT
TRBJ2-3 | . | . | TRBV3-1 | CASSVVGDTQYF | TGTGCCAGCAGCGTAGTTGGGGATACGCAGTATTTT
TRBJ2-7 | TRBD1 | many | TRBV12-5 | CASGPRGQGIYEQYF | TGTGCTAGTGGCCCTAGGGGACAGGGCATTTACGAGCAGTACTTC
TRBJ2-7 | . | few | TRBV5-5 | CASSLVGGNVYF | TGTGCCAGCAGCTTGGTAGGGGGAAATGTGTACTTC
TRBJ1-2 | TRBD1 | few | TRBV6-1 | CASTRQGWDGYTF | TGTGCCAGCACCAGACAGGGGTGGGATGGCTACACCTTC
TRBJ2-7 | . | many | TRBV6-5 | CASSRGFSEQYF | TGTGCCAGCAGTCGAGGGTTTTCCGAGCAGTACTTC
TRBJ2-1 | . | many | TRBV11-1 | CASSPRTQREQFF | TGTGCCAGCAGCCCCCGGACTCAACGGGAGCAGTTCTTC
TRBJ2-5 | TRBD2 | few | TRBV20-1 | CSAAPQQAGGQYF | TGCAGTGCTGCTCCCCAGCAGGCGGGGGGCCAGTACTTC
TRBJ1-3 | TRBD1 | . | TRBV6-1 | CASSRTGGRSLTTGNTIYF | TGTGCCAGCAGCAGGACAGGGGGCAGGAGTTTAACTACTGGAAACACCATATATTTT
TRBJ2-5 | . | many | TRBV28 | CASSFSTETQYF | TGTGCCAGCAGTTTTAGCACGGAGACCCAGTACTTC
TRBJ2-2 | . | . | TRBV7-8 | CASSSTAGLHGELFF | TGTGCCAGCAGCTCAACCGCGGGACTCCACGGGGAGCTGTTTTTT
TRBJ2-7 | . | few | TRBV4-1 | CASSQVMGEQYF | TGCGCCAGCAGCCAAGTTATGGGCGAGCAGTACTTC
TRBJ2-3 | . | many | TRBV7-2 | CASSLVRTDTQYF | TGTGCCAGCAGCTTAGTGAGGACAGATACGCAGTATTTT
TRBJ2-3 | TRBD2 | many | TRBV20-1 | CSANSGTSGRKADTQYF | TGCAGTGCTAACTCCGGGACTAGCGGGAGAAAGGCAGATACGCAGTATTTT
TRBJ1-4 | . | few | TRBV20-1 | CSAVANANEKLFF | TGCAGTGCTGTAGCGAACGCTAATGAAAAACTGTTTTTT
TRBJ2-3 | TRBD1 | many | TRBV24-1 | CATSPPGQGVDTQYF | TGTGCCACCAGCCCACCGGGACAGGGCGTGGATACGCAGTATTTT
TRBJ2-5 | . | few | TRBV27 | CASSLSNQGGVETQYF | TGTGCCAGCAGTTTATCGAACCAGGGAGGTGTGGAGACCCAGTACTTC
TRBJ2-6 | . | . | TRBV6-4 | CASSGGTSSSGANVLTF | TGTGCCAGCAGTGGCGGGACGTCGAGCTCTGGGGCCAACGTCCTGACTTTC
TRBJ2-2 | TRBD1 | many | TRBV6-5 | CASGNPLGQGNGELFF | TGTGCCAGCGGTAACCCTTTGGGACAGGGGAACGGGGAGCTGTTTTTT
TRBJ2-5 | . | few | TRBV6-5 | CASSYSAGTIQETQYF | TGTGCCAGCAGTTACTCGGCAGGTACAATACAAGAGACCCAGTACTTC
TRBJ1-2 | . | few | TRBV10-3 | CAISGNTGTKGDGYTF | TGTGCCATCAGTGGGAATACCGGGACCAAAGGGGATGGCTACACCTTC
TRBJ2-7 | TRBD2 | . | TRBV18 | CASSPPPTSGRAYEQYF | TGTGCCAGCTCACCACCTCCTACTAGCGGGAGAGCGTACGAGCAGTACTTC
TRBJ2-1 | TRBD2 | many | TRBV5-1 | CASSLGVMAGALSYNEQFF | TGCGCCAGCAGCTTAGGGGTCATGGCGGGAGCTTTAAGCTACAATGAGCAGTTCTTC
TRBJ2-3 | TRBD2 | many | TRBV6-5 | CASSYSTGLAVSTDTQYF | TGTGCCAGCAGTTACTCGACGGGACTAGCGGTGAGCACAGATACGCAGTATTTT
TRBJ1-5 | TRBD1 | many | TRBV12-3/TRBV12-4 | CASSREGTGGPQHF | TGTGCCAGCAGCCGCGAGGGGACAGGGGGCCCCCAGCATTTT
TRBJ1-3 | . | many | TRBV15 | CATSRDLSGNTIYF | TGTGCCACCAGCAGAGATCTCTCTGGAAACACCATATATTTT
TRBJ2-3 | . | many | TRBV7-9 | CASDGAGVGDTQYF | TGTGCCAGCGATGGGGCCGGGGTCGGGGATACGCAGTATTTT
TRBJ2-1 | . | many | TRBV5-1 | CASSGGLGAYNEQFF | TGCGCCAGCAGCGGCGGCCTGGGGGCCTACAATGAGCAGTTCTTC